Below are 3 T cell receptor beta chains sequenced from a single sample in a study of metastatic and nonmetastatic thyroid tumors. Prior to thyroid surgery, none of the patients had received any treatment. Via MiXCR, TCRdb re-called the PCR reads. The sample holds 10,000 to 15,000 clones, about 30% seen once. The specimen was tumor tissue. These TCRs come from a female donor with papillary thyroid cancer or a benign thyroid nodule (not recorded which). Some clones in this sample may be carry-over from other donors' samples.

This clone was recorded at least ten times. The chain recombines TRBV2 with TRBJ2-3; 11 bases agree with TRBD2. The junction had 6 bases not matched to a gene; V was cut back by 7 bases and J by 3 bases. The CDR3 has 15 residues. Germline V gene lookup returns CDR1 SNHLY and CDR2 FYNNEI. CDR3 region: CASKGSGRATDTQYF. CDR3 in DNA: TGTGCCAGCAAAGGTAGCGGGAGGGCAACAGATACGCAGTATTTT.

CDR3 sequence (DNA): TGTGCCAGCAGCTCTAGCGGATCCTACAATGAGCAGTTCTTC. Its translation: CASSSSGSYNEQFF. The chain recombines TRBV27 with TRBJ2-1, with 7 bases matching TRBD2. Trimming at V came to 6 bases and at J to 1 base, leaving 3 bases not matched to a gene. CDR1 and CDR2 from the germline V gene are MNHEY and SMNVEV (reference sequence). The CDR3 loop spans 14 amino acids.

This clone was seen repeatedly, ten times or more. The CDR3 region is CAMRIRQVQNTEAFF. The DNA for the CDR3 is TGTGCCATGCGCATCCGACAGGTTCAGAACACTGAAGCTTTCTTT. The chain has TRBV10-3 and TRBJ1-1; possible D gene TRBD1, 6 bases. Looked up from germline, CDR1 is ENHRY and CDR2 is SYGVKD. The CDR3 covers 15 residues. V was cut by 9 bases and J by 1 base, with 18 bases left in between.